Below, 8 T cell receptor beta chains from the same sample are listed, as sequenced in a study of blood T cell repertoires in COVID-19. Libraries were prepared by immunoSEQ multiplex PCR; TCRdb keeps only in-frame clonotypes and omits some of them. Among approximately 330,000 clones, nearly 90% were seen once, and the ten largest hold roughly 10%. The sample consisted of PBMCs or T cells enriched from blood (not recorded which). These receptors were obtained from a woman in her twenties or thirties who had recovered from COVID-19.

The gene calls are TRBV28 and TRBJ2-3, with 11 bases that match TRBD2. Germline V gene data show CDR1 as MDHEN and CDR2 as SYDVKM. The CDR3 spans 19 residues. The J segment lost 0 bases and the V segment lost 2 bases, leaving 10 bases of the junction unmatched. The CDR3 coding sequence is TGTGCCAGCAGTTTAGTCTTCACTAGCGGGAGAGAGAGCACAGATACGCAGTATTTT. It encodes CASSLVFTSGRESTDTQYF.

The chain combines TRBV7-9 with TRBJ2-7; D remains unclear. The CDR3 has 13 amino acids. Trimming took 0 bases from V and 5 from J, leaving 8 bases between them. The V gene's germline CDR1 is SEHNR and CDR2 FQNEAQ (reference sequence). The CDR3 sequence is CASSLAAVHEQYF. The CDR3 coding sequence is TGTGCCAGCAGCTTAGCGGCAGTCCACGAGCAGTACTTC.

The rearrangement uses TRBV27 and TRBJ2-7, with a weak D call TRBD1 (6 bases). The V and J ends lost 6 bases and 2 bases respectively, with 11 bases between them. CDR1 and CDR2 from the germline V gene are MNHEY and SMNVEV (reference sequence). This CDR3 comprises 13 residues. The CDR3 loop is CASSQQGTYEQYF. The CDR3 DNA reads as TGTGCCAGCAGCCAACAGGGAACCTACGAGCAGTACTTC.

This rearrangement joins TRBV6-5 to TRBJ1-2; D possibly corresponds to TRBD1 (5 bases). V dropped 7 bases and J dropped 7 bases, with 19 bases sitting between them. The CDR3 extends over 14 amino acids. Germline CDR1 is MNHEY and CDR2 is SVGAGI. The DNA for the CDR3 is TGTGCCAGCATTCAACTCCAGGGATACTTTGGCTACACCTTC. It yields the protein CASIQLQGYFGYTF.

The J gene is TRBJ2-3, the V gene TRBV25-1; the match to TRBD2 covers 10 bases. Germline lookup yields CDR1 MGHDK and CDR2 SYGVNS. Trimming cost V 4 bases and J 2 bases; bases outside gene matches: 6. The CDR3 consists of 16 residues. CDR3 region: CASSGYLAGATDTQYF. The CDR3 DNA reads as TGTGCCAGCAGTGGTTACCTAGCGGGGGCCACAGATACGCAGTATTTT. The variable domain in full, with the rest retrieved from reference TRBV25-1 and TRBJ2-3, is EADIYQTPRYLVIGTGKKITLECSQTMGHDKMYWYQQDPGMELHLIHYSYGVNSTEKGDLSSESTVSRIRTEHFPLTLESARPSHTSQYLCASSGYLAGATDTQYFGPGTRLTVL.

This chain connects TRBV19 to TRBJ1-4, with D perhaps TRBD1 (6 bases). Deletions cut 5 bases from V and 7 bases from J, with 14 bases between. In germline, CDR1 is LNHDA, CDR2 SQIVND (reference sequence). The CDR3 runs to 14 residues. DNA for the CDR3: TGTGCCAGTAGTGGGACAAGGGGTGGTGAAAAACTGTTTTTT. Protein sequence: CASSGTRGGEKLFF.

The chain links TRBV15 to TRBJ2-1, with 11 bases identical to TRBD2. This CDR3 has 16 amino acids. CDR1 and CDR2 from the germline V gene are LNHNV and YYDKDF (reference sequence). The trim removed 4 bases at V and 8 bases at J, leaving 10 bases unmatched. The CDR3 region is CATSIGLAGGQDEQFF. The CDR3 DNA reads TGTGCCACCAGCATCGGGCTAGCGGGAGGACAGGATGAGCAGTTCTTC. Supplemented by reference TRBV15 and TRBJ2-1, the full variable domain reads DAMVIQNPRYQVTQFGKPVTLSCSQTLNHNVMYWYQQKSSQAPKLLFHYYDKDFNNEADTPDNFQSRRPNTSFCFLDIRSPGLGDTAMYLCATSIGLAGGQDEQFFGPGTRLTVL.

This chain joins TRBV18 and TRBJ2-7; TRBD2 might be the D (6 bases). The CDR3 is 15 amino acids. Trimming cost V 3 bases and J 2 bases, with 14 bases left between them. Germline V gene lookup returns CDR1 KGHSH and CDR2 LQKENI. The chain's CDR3 is CASSPASERTYEQYF. CDR3 nucleotide sequence: TGTGCCAGCTCACCGGCTAGCGAGAGGACCTACGAGCAGTACTTC. The entire variable domain, with the rest obtained from reference TRBV18 and TRBJ2-7, is as follows: NAGVMQNPRHLVRRRGQEARLRCSPMKGHSHVYWYRQLPEEGLKFMVYLQKENIIDESGMPKERFSAEFPKEGPSILRIQQVVRGDSAAYFCASSPASERTYEQYFGPGTRLTVT.